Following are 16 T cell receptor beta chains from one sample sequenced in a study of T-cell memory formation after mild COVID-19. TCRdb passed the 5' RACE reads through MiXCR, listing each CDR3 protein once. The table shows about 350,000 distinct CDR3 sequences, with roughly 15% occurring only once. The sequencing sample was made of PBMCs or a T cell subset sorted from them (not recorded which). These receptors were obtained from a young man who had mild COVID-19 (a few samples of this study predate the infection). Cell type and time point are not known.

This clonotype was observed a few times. CDR3 amino acids: CASSLSEIEPKQKYF. CDR3 sequence (DNA): TGTGCCAGCAGTTTAAGTGAGATCGAGCCCAAACAGAAGTATTTT. J is TRBJ2-3 and V is TRBV28; D not certain. With 2 bases removed from V and 13 bases from J, the gap between germline ends came to 22 bases. This CDR3 region has 15 residues. Germline V gene sequence: CDR1 MDHEN, CDR2 SYDVKM. Together with reference TRBV28 and TRBJ2-3, the CDR3 gives the full variable domain: DVKVTQSSRYLVKRTGEKVFLECVQDMDHENMFWYRQDPGLGLRLIYFSYDVKMKEKGDIPEGYSVSREKKERFSLILESASTNQTSMYLCASSLSEIEPKQKYFGPGTRLTVL.

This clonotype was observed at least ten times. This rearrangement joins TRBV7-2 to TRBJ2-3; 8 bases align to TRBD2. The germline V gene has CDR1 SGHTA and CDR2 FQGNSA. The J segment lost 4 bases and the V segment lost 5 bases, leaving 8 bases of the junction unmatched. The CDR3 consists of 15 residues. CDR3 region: CASSVRGGGADTQYF. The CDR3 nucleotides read TGTGCCAGCAGCGTACGGGGGGGCGGAGCAGATACGCAGTATTTT.

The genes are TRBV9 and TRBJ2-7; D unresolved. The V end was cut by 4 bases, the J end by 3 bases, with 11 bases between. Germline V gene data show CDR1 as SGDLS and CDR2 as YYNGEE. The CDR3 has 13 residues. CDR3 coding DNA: TGTGCCAGCAGCCCGGACGCTAACTACGAGCAGTACTTC. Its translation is CASSPDANYEQYF. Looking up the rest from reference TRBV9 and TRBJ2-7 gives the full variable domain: DSGVTQTPKHLITATGQRVTLRCSPRSGDLSVYWYQQSLDQGLQFLIQYYNGEERAKGNILERFSAQQFPDLHSELNLSSLELGDSALYFCASSPDANYEQYFGPGTRLTVT.

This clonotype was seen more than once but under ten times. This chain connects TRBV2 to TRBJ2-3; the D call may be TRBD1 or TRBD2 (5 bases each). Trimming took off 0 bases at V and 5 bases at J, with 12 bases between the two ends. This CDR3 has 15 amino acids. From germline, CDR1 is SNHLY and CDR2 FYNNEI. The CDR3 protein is CASSEAGVRVDTQYF. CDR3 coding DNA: TGTGCCAGCAGTGAAGCGGGGGTCCGCGTAGATACGCAGTATTTT. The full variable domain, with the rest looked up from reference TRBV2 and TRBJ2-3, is EPEVTQTPSHQVTQMGQEVILRCVPISNHLYFYWYRQILGQKVEFLVSFYNNEISEKSEIFDDQFSVERPDGSNFTLKIRSTKLEDSAMYFCASSEAGVRVDTQYFGPGTRLTVL.

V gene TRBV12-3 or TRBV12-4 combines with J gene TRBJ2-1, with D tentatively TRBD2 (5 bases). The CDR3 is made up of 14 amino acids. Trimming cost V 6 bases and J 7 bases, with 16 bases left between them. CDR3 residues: CASSLGPGGNEQFF. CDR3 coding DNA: TGTGCCAGCAGCCTCGGACCTGGCGGGAATGAGCAGTTCTTC.

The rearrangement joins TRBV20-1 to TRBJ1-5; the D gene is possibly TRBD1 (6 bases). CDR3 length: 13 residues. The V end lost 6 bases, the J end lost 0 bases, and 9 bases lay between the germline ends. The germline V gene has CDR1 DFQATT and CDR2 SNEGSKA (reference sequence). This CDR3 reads CSARDTSNQPQHF. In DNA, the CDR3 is TGCAGTGCCCGGGACACTAGCAATCAGCCCCAGCATTTT.

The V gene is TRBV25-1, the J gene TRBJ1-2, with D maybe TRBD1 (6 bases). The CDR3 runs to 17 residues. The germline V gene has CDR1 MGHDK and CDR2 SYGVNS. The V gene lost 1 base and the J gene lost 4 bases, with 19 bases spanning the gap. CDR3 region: CASSEFGGRETFYGYTF. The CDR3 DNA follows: TGTGCCAGCAGTGAATTTGGGGGGCGCGAGACCTTCTATGGCTACACCTTC.

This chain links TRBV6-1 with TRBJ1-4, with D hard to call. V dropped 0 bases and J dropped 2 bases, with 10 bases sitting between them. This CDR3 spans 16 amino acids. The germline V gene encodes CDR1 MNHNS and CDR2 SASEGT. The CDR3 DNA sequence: TGTGCCAGCAGTGAAGCAGGAACCGTTACTAATGAAAAACTGTTTTTT. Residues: CASSEAGTVTNEKLFF.

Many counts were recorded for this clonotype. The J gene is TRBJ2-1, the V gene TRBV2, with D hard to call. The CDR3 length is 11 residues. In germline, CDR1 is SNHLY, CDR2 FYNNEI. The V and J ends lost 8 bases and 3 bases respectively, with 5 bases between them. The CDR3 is CASCVYNEQFF. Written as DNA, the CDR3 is TGTGCCAGCTGCGTCTACAATGAGCAGTTCTTC.

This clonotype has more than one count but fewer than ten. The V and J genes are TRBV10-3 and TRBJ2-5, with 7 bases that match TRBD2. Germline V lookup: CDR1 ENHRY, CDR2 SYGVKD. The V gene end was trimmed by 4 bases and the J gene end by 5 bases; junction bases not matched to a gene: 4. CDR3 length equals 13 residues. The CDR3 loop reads CAISARGGETQYF. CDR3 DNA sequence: TGTGCCATCAGTGCCCGGGGAGGGGAGACCCAGTACTTC.

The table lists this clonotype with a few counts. The CDR3 is CASSQTSGGNQETQYF. Here the CDR3 DNA reads TGTGCCAGCAGCCAGACTAGCGGGGGGAACCAAGAGACCCAGTACTTC. The chain uses TRBV4-2 and TRBJ2-5; 13 bases agree with TRBD2. The CDR3 sequence is 16 residues long. V was pared by 3 bases and J by 0 bases, with 1 base of the junction left unmatched. Germline CDR1 is LGHNA and CDR2 is YNFKEQ.

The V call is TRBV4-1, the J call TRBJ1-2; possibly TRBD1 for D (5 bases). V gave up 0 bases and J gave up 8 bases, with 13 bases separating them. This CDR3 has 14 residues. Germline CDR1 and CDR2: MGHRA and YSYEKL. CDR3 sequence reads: CASSQEGLGAGYTF. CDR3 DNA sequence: TGCGCCAGCAGCCAAGAGGGTCTAGGGGCCGGCTACACCTTC.

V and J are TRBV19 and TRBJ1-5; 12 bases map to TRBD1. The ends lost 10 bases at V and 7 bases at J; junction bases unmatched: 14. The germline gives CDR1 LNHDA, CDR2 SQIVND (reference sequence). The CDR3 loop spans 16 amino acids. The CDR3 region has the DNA TGTGCCACCACCGAGGCGGGACAGGGGGCAGGCCAGCCCCAGCATTTT. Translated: CATTEAGQGAGQPQHF.

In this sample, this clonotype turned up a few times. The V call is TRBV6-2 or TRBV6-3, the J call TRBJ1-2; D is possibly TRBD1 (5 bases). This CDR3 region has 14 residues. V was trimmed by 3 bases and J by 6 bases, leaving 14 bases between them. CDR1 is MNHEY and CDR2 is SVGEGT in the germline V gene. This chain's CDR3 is CASSYTDRVHGYTF. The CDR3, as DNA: TGTGCCAGCAGTTATACCGACAGAGTACATGGCTACACCTTC.

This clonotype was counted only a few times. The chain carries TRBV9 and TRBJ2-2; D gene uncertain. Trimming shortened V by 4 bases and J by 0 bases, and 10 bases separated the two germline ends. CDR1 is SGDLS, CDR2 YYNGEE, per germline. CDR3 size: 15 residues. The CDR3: CASSRTNANTGELFF. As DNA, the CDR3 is TGTGCCAGCAGCCGTACTAACGCGAACACCGGGGAGCTGTTTTTT.

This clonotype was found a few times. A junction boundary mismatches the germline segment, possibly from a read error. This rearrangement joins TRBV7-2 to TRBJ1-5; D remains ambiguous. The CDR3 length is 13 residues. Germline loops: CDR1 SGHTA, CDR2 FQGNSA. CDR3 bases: TGTGCCAGCAGCTTAGGATACGCTTTTGAGTCGAGTTTT. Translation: CASSLGYAFESSF.